This T cell receptor (beta chain) emerged from a study of T-cell reconstitution after alpha-beta-depleted transplantation in children. A library of TCRbeta sequences, prepared with unique molecular identifiers, was generated. Each CDR3 protein is one row after TCRdb ran MiXCR on the PCR reads. This sample has about 600,000 distinct CDR3 sequences, with 10% to 13% found just once. CDR1 is SEHNR, CDR2 FQNEAQ, per germline (reference sequence). V shed 5 bases and J shed 0 bases, with 8 bases lying between them. The CDR3 contains 14 residues. Sequenced material: PBMCs from the stem cell graft donor, taken from the stem cell graft. J is TRBJ1-5 and V is TRBV7-9; D may be TRBD1 (6 bases). This clonotype was obtained from a human donor who donated a stem cell graft to a child with acute myeloid leukemia. CDR3 in DNA: TGTGCCAGCAGCGCGGACAGTAGCAATCAGCCCCAGCATTTT. Protein product: CASSADSSNQPQHF.